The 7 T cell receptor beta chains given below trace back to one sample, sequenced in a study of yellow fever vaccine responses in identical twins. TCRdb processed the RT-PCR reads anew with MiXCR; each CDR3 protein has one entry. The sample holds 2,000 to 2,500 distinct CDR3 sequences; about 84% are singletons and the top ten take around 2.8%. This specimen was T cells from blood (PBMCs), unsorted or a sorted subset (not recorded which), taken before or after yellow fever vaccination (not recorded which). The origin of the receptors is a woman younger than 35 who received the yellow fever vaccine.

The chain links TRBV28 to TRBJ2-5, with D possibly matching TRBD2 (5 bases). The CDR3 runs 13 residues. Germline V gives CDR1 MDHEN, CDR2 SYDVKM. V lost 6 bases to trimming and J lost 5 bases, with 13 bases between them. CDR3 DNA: TGTGCCAGCAGACGGACTCTCGGGGAGACCCAGTACTTC. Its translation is CASRRTLGETQYF.

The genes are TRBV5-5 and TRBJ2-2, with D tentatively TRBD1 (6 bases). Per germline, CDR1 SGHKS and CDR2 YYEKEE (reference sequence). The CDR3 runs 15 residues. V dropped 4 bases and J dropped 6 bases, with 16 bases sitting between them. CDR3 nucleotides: TGTGCCAGCAGCCGACCCCCAACAGGGCCCGGGGAGCTGTTTTTT. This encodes CASSRPPTGPGELFF.

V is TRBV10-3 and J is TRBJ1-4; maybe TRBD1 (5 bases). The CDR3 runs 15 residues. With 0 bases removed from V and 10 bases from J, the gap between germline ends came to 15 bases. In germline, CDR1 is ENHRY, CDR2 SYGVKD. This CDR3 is CAISESQGPERKLFF. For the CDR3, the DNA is TGTGCCATCAGTGAGTCGCAGGGCCCTGAACGAAAACTGTTTTTT.

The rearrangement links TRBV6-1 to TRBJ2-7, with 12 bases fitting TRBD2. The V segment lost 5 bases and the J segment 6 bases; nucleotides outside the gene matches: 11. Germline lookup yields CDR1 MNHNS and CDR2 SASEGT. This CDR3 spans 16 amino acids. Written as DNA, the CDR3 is TGTGCCAGCAGTCGTCATCTAGCGGGAGGGCCGCGCGAGCAGTACTTC. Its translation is CASSRHLAGGPREQYF.

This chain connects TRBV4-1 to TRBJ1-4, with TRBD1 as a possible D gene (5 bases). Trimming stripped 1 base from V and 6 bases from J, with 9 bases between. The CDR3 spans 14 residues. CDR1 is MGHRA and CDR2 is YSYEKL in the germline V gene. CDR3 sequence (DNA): TGCGCCAGCAGCCAAGTGGTGACAGATGAAAAACTGTTTTTT. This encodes CASSQVVTDEKLFF.

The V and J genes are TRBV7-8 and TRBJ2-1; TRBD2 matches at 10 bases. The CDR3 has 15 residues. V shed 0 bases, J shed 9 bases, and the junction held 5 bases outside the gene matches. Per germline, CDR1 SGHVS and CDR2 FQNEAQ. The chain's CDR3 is CASSLALAGFGEQFF. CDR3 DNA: TGTGCCAGCAGCTTAGCACTAGCGGGATTTGGTGAGCAGTTCTTC.

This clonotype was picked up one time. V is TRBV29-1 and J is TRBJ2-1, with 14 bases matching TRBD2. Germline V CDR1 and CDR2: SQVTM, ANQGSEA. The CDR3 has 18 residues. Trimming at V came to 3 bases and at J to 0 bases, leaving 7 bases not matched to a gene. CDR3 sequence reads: CSVEGLAGALSSYNEQFF. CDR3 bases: TGCAGCGTTGAGGGACTAGCGGGAGCATTAAGCTCCTACAATGAGCAGTTCTTC.